This TCR beta chain was sequenced in a study of OX40 agonist ivuxolimab in advanced cancers. Background for the entire study: Ivuxolimab, which targeted the costimulatory receptor OX40 (CD134), was an agonistic, fully human IgG2 monoclonal antibody. Prior anti-PD-1, anti-PD-L1 or anti-CTLA-4 therapy was permitted, and 40% of dose-escalation patients had received checkpoint inhibitors. Of the roughly 52 dose-escalation patients, hepatocellular carcinoma was present in around 19, melanoma in about 15, renal cell carcinoma in 9 and head and neck cancer in 9. A male proportion of around 81% and a mean age of approximately 62 years, ranging from about 20 to 80, were recorded for the dose-escalation cohort. The purpose of peripheral TCRbeta sequencing was to test whether ivuxolimab changed TCR sequence diversity and led to clonal T-cell expansion. Three dose-escalation patients achieved partial responses, one with hepatocellular carcinoma and two with cutaneous melanoma. Intravenous ivuxolimab was administered to patients every 2 weeks at six dose levels: 0.01, 0.1, 0.3, 1.5, 3 and 10 mg/kg. The monotherapy dose-escalation portion (N ≈ 52 patients) of the phase I ivuxolimab trial is reported in the paper. What the work shows at the level of the full study, not this receptor alone: At doses of 0.1 to 3.0 mg/kg, clonal expansion of both CD4+ and CD8+ blood T cells was observed from baseline to week 6. In the 0.1-3.0 mg/kg groups, partial responders had among the lowest normalized peripheral clonal expansion, particularly in CD8+ T cells. After ivuxolimab, CD8+ T cells had more expanded clones than CD4+ T cells on average. Which antigens the clonally expanded peripheral T cells were specific for was not determined. Low levels of normalized T-cell clonal expansion were also seen in some patients who did not respond.

The trial excluded patients who had a history of autoimmune disease or who were on systemic immunosuppression. In every dose cohort, peripheral blood was drawn for TCR sequencing at baseline, cycle 4 day 1, and cycle 7 day 1. The samples were taken from a phase I, first-in-human, multicenter, open-label dose-escalation trial of ivuxolimab. Adults with locally advanced or metastatic melanoma, renal cell carcinoma, hepatocellular carcinoma or head and neck squamous cell carcinoma were enrolled in the trial. Before TCR sequencing, CD4+ T cells and CD8+ T cells were sorted from peripheral blood as separate populations. Regarding this clone: Its antigen is currently not known. There are no base qualities to consult, and no much larger clone falls within one base.

CDR1 and CDR2 were assigned from the germline V gene (reference sequence) as SEHNR and FQNEAQ. The trim is 6 bases for V and 5 bases for J, with a gap of 8 bases between the germline ends. Including the terminal cysteine and phenylalanine, the CDR3 comprises 12 residues. CDR3 DNA is the only sequence kept; it has 36 bases, read in frame from the first base. To sequence the TCRbeta CDR3 region, genomic DNA was isolated from the sorted cells. The immunoSEQ Assay was used for sequencing of TCRbeta CDR3 regions. The source is immuneACCESS, and TCRdb retained only in-frame sequences with V and J called. Part of the clones is not carried over; for the studies checked, unresolved V genes explain less than half of this, and the remainder is unexplained. This sample lists 45,000 to 50,000 clones; roughly nine tenths were detected once. The ten largest clonotypes hold just over 50% of the sample.

The chain employs TRBV7-9 and TRBJ1-5; no confident D gene assignment can be made. This TCR came from an adult with an advanced solid tumor such as melanoma, head and neck, liver or kidney cancer. This material consisted of CD4+ or CD8+ T cells sorted from blood, taken in a trial of the OX40 agonist ivuxolimab. The CDR3 corresponds to CASSWRDQPQHF. The DNA is TGTGCCAGCAGTTGGCGTGATCAGCCCCAGCATTTT.